This TCR beta chain came from a study of blood T cell repertoires in COVID-19. Study as a whole: T cells, B-cell-depleted T cells, or PBMCs provided the cDNA or gDNA that served as material.

Authors' analysis steps: Nucleated cell counts were estimated from reference gene primer amplification. Clones were read by immunoSEQ multiplex PCR, and TCRdb kept only the in-frame ones, dropping some. From that table come the V and J calls and clone size; the DNA was used to work out D and trimming. The table shows some 120,000 clones, with about 85% occurring only once. Trimming cost V 7 bases and J 0 bases, with 6 bases left between them. CDR1 and CDR2 (germline): SNHLY, FYNNEI. This CDR3 comprises 12 residues. The V gene is TRBV2, the J gene TRBJ1-1; D gene uncertain. The sample consisted of peripheral blood. The sequence derives from a woman of 80 years or more with acute or convalescent COVID-19. In nucleotides, the CDR3 is TGTGCCAGCAAACGAGTGAACACTGAAGCTTTCTTT. It encodes CASKRVNTEAFF.